This entry lists 11 T cell receptor beta chains sequenced from one sample in a study of human T cells and chemical hapten exposure. MiXCR, applied by TCRdb to the RACE reads, yields one record per CDR3 protein. The sample holds 25,000 to 35,000 distinct CDR3 sequences, about 5.6% seen once. Noted time point: patch test 3, about 24 weeks after DPC sensitization. The treatment: therapeutic diphenylcyclopropenone sensitization with weekly scalp DPC. The specimen was whole blood, collected in connection with sensitization to the hapten diphenylcyclopropenone (DPC). The receptor set was obtained from a man aged 30-40 years with alopecia areata. Some clones in this sample may be carry-over from other donors' samples.

The chain carries TRBV4-2 and TRBJ1-2; TRBD1 aligns across 7 bases. Germline values: CDR1 LGHNA, CDR2 YNFKEQ. V shed 0 bases and J 6 bases; nucleotides not matched to a gene: 7. The CDR3 covers 15 residues. CDR3 DNA sequence: TGTGCCAGCAGCCAAGAAGGCAGGGGGATGGATGGCTACACCTTC. Translation gives CASSQEGRGMDGYTF.

In this sample, this clonotype turned up many times. This sequence joins TRBV2 and TRBJ1-6; no definite D call. Germline loops: CDR1 SNHLY, CDR2 FYNNEI. Trimming pared 6 bases from V and 0 bases from J, leaving 12 bases between. The CDR3 is 16 residues long. The CDR3 sequence: CASRATFSSYNSPLHF. The DNA of the CDR3 is TGTGCCAGCAGAGCGACGTTTAGCTCCTATAATTCACCCCTCCACTTT.

Many counts were recorded for this clonotype. The rearrangement uses TRBV7-9 and TRBJ1-5, with a weak D call TRBD1 (5 bases). The CDR3 length is 16 residues. Germline V CDR1 and CDR2: SEHNR, FQNEAQ (reference sequence). V lost 1 base to trimming and J lost 5 bases, with 15 bases between them. The CDR3: CASSLETTVLHQPQHF. DNA for the CDR3: TGTGCCAGCAGCTTAGAAACGACAGTACTTCATCAGCCCCAGCATTTT.

This clonotype occurred many times. This chain connects TRBV20-1 to TRBJ2-6; D ambiguous. V was trimmed by 4 bases and J by 0 bases, leaving 7 bases between them. Germline V gene data show CDR1 as DFQATT and CDR2 as SNEGSKA (reference sequence). CDR3 length: 14 residues. CDR3 protein: CSAKWVSGANVLTF. As DNA, the CDR3 is TGCAGTGCTAAGTGGGTCTCTGGGGCCAACGTCCTGACTTTC.

This clonotype was seen repeatedly, ten times or more. The J gene is TRBJ2-1, the V gene TRBV29-1; the D gene is possibly TRBD1 (6 bases). V was shortened by 4 bases and J by 0 bases, with 10 bases between the two germline ends. Germline V gene lookup returns CDR1 SQVTM and CDR2 ANQGSEA. The CDR3 loop spans 14 amino acids. CDR3 bases: TGCAGCGTTGCCAGGGACAACTCCTACAATGAGCAGTTCTTC. Translated, it gives CSVARDNSYNEQFF.

Many counts were recorded for this clonotype. J is TRBJ2-7 and V is TRBV11-3, with a tentative D call TRBD1 (5 bases). CDR3 size: 16 residues. Deletions cut 2 bases from V and 0 bases from J, with 14 bases between. Germline V gives CDR1 SGHNT, CDR2 YENEEA. The CDR3 region is CASSLTGSPTSYEQYF. CDR3 sequence (DNA): TGTGCCAGCAGCTTAACAGGATCGCCTACCTCCTACGAGCAGTACTTC.

This clonotype came up many times. V usage is TRBV7-2 and J usage is TRBJ1-5, with TRBD1 matching over 8 bases. J lost 4 bases, V lost 5 bases, and 4 bases had no gene match. Germline V CDR1 and CDR2: SGHTA, FQGNSA. The CDR3 is 14 amino acids. The CDR3 spells CASSAGQGNQPQHF. The CDR3 bases are TGTGCCAGCAGCGCAGGACAGGGTAATCAGCCCCAGCATTTT.

This clonotype was detected ten times or more. The chain links TRBV18 to TRBJ2-1; TRBD2 agrees at 9 bases. The trim removed 3 bases at V and 3 bases at J, leaving 9 bases unmatched. Germline V CDR1 and CDR2: KGHSH, LQKENI. The CDR3 covers 17 residues. The DNA for the CDR3 is TGTGCCAGCTCACCTTTGGCGAAGACTAGCGGCTACAATGAGCAGTTCTTC. It translates to CASSPLAKTSGYNEQFF.

This clonotype was seen many times. The chain joins TRBV29-1 to TRBJ2-5; the D gene is possibly TRBD1 (6 bases). Per germline, CDR1 SQVTM and CDR2 ANQGSEA. The V gene lost 6 bases and the J gene lost 1 base, with 9 bases spanning the gap. The CDR3 length is 12 residues. The CDR3 loop is CSVVGAQETQYF. The CDR3 DNA follows: TGCAGCGTCGTGGGGGCCCAAGAGACCCAGTACTTC.

This clonotype has a count of ten or more. The genes are TRBV3-1 and TRBJ2-7, with 7 nucleotides matching TRBD2. J lost 3 bases, V lost 4 bases, and 3 bases had no gene match. This CDR3 is 13 amino acids long. In germline, CDR1 is LGHDT, CDR2 YNNKEL (reference sequence). The CDR3 nucleotides read TGTGCCAGCAGCCGTGCGGGAGACTACGAGCAGTACTTC. Translating gives CASSRAGDYEQYF.

This clonotype was observed many times. CDR3 sequence reads: CSAGPFEEAFF. Here the CDR3 DNA reads TGCAGCGCCGGTCCTTTTGAGGAAGCTTTCTTT. This rearrangement joins TRBV29-1 to TRBJ1-1; unclear D gene. The CDR3 loop spans 11 amino acids. V was trimmed by 7 bases and J by 8 bases, leaving 14 bases between them. Germline CDR1 and CDR2: SQVTM and ANQGSEA. The full variable domain, rest sourced from reference TRBV29-1 and TRBJ1-1, is SAVISQKPSRDICQRGTSLTIQCQVDSQVTMMFWYRQQPGQSLTLIATANQGSEATYESGFVIDKFPISRPNLTFSTLTVSNMSPEDSSIYLCSAGPFEEAFFGQGTRLTVV.